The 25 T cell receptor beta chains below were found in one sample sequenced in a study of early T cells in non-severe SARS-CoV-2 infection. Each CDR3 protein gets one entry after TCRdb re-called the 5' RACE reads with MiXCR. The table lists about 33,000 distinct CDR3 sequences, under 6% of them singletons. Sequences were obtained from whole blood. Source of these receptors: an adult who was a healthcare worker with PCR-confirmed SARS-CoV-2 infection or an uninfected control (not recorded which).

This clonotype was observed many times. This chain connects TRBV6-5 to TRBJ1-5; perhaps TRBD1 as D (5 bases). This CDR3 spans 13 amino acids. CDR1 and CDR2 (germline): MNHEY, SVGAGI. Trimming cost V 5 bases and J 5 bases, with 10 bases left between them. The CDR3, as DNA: TGTGCCAGCAGTGGGACCGCGGATCAGCCCCAGCATTTT. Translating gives CASSGTADQPQHF.

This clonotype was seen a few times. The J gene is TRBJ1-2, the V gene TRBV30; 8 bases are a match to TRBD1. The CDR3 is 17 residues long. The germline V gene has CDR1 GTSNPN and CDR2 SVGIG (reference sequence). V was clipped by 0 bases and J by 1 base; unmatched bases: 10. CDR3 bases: TGTGCCTGGAGTGTTTCGGGCAGGGGGCCGGTTAACTATGGCTACACCTTC. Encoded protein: CAWSVSGRGPVNYGYTF. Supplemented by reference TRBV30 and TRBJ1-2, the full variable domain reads SQTIHQWPATLVQPVGSPLSLECTVEGTSNPNLYWYRQAAGRGLQLLFYSVGIGQISSEVPQNLSASRPQDRQFILSSKKLLLSDSGFYLCAWSVSGRGPVNYGYTFGSGTRLTVV.

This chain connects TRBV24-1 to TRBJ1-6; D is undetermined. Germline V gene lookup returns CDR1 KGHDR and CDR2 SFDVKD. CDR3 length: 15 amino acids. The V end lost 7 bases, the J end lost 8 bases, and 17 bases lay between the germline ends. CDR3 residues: CATSPLTTGYSPLHF. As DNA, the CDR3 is TGTGCCACCAGCCCTCTTACAACCGGGTATTCACCCCTCCACTTT.

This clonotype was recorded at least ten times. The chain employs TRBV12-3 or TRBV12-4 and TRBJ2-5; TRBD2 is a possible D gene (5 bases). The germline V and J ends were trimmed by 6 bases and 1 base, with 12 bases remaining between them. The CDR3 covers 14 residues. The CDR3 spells CASSRIGVQETQYF. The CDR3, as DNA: TGTGCCAGCAGCCGGATCGGGGTCCAAGAGACCCAGTACTTC.

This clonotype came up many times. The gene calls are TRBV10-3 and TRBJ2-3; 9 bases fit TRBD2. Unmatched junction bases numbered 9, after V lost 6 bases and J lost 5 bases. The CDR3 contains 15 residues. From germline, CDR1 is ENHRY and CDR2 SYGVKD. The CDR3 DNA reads TGTGCCATCAGCTCGAGCGGGGGGACGGGAGATACGCAGTATTTT. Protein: CAISSSGGTGDTQYF.

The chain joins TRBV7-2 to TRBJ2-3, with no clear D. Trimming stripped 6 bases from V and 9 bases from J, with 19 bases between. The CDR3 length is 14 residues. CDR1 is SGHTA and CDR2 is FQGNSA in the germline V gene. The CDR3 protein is CASSLPSTGSTQYF. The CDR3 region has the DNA TGTGCCAGCAGTCTCCCCTCTACTGGCAGCACGCAGTATTTT.

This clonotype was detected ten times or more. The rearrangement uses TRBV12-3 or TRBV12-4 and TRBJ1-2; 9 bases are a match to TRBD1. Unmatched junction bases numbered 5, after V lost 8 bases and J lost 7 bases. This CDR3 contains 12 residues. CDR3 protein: CASQQGASGYTF. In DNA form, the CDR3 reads TGTGCCAGCCAACAGGGGGCTAGTGGCTACACCTTC.

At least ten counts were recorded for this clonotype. CDR3 sequence: CSVVWGETNEKLFF. The CDR3 nucleotides read TGCAGCGTTGTTTGGGGGGAAACTAATGAAAAACTGTTTTTT. The chain uses TRBV29-1 and TRBJ1-4; D might be TRBD1 (5 bases). This CDR3 is built from 14 residues. CDR1 and CDR2 (germline): SQVTM, ANQGSEA. V was pared by 4 bases and J by 1 base, with 10 bases between.

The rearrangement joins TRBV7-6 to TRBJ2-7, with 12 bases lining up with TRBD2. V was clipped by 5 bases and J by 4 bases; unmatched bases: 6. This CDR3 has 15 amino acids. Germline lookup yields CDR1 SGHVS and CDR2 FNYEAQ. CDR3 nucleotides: TGTGCCAGCAGCACGACTAGCGGGGGCGGGTACGAGCAGTACTTC. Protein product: CASSTTSGGGYEQYF.

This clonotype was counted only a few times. CDR3 in amino acids: CATSPVAGNSYEQYF. In DNA form, the CDR3 reads TGTGCCACAAGCCCGGTGGCGGGGAACTCCTACGAGCAGTACTTC. This chain uses TRBV28 with TRBJ2-7; D may be TRBD2 (6 bases). The ends were cut back, 10 bases at V and 0 bases at J, with 19 bases in the middle. CDR1 and CDR2 from the germline V gene are MDHEN and SYDVKM. This CDR3 is built from 15 residues.

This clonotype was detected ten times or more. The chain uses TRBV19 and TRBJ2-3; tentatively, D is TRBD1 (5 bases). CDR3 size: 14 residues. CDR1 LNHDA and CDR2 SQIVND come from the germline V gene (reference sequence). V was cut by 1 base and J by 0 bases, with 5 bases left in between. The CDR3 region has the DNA TGTGCCAGTAGTATAGGACAGAGCACAGATACGCAGTATTTT. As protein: CASSIGQSTDTQYF.

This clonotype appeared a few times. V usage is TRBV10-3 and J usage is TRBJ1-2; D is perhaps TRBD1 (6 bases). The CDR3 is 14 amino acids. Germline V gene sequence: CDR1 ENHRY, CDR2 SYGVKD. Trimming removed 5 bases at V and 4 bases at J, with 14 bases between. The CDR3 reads CAISRGQYPYGYTF. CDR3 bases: TGTGCCATCAGTAGGGGACAATATCCCTATGGCTACACCTTC.

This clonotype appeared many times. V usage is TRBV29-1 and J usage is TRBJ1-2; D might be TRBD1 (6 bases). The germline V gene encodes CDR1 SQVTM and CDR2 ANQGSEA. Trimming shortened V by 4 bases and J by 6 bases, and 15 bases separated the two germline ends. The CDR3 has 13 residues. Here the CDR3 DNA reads TGCAGCGTTGTTCTCCGGGGGCCTGATGGCTACACCTTC. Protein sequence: CSVVLRGPDGYTF.

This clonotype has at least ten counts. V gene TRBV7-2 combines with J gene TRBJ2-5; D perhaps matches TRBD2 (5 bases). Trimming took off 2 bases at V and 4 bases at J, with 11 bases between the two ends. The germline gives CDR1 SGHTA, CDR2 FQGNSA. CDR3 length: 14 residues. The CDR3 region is CASSLTEVPETQYF. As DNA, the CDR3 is TGTGCCAGCAGCTTAACGGAGGTCCCAGAGACCCAGTACTTC.

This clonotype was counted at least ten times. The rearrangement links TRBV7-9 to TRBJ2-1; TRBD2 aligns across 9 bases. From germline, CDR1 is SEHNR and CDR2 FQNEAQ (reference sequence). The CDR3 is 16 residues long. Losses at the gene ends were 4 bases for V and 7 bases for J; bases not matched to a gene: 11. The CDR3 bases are TGTGCCAGCAGCTCCCTTGGCGGGGGGGCAGGGAATGAGCAGTTCTTC. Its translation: CASSSLGGGAGNEQFF.

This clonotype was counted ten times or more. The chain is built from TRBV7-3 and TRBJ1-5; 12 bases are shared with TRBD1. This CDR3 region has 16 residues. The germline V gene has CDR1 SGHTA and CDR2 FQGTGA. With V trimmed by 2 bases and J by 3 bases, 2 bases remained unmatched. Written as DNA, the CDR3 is TGTGCCAGCAGCTTAGGGACAGGGGGCCTCAATCAGCCCCAGCATTTT. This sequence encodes CASSLGTGGLNQPQHF.

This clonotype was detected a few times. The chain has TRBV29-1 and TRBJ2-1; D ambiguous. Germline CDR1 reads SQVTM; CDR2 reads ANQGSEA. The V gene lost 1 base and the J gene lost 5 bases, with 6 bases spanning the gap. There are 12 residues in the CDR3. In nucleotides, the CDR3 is TGCAGCGTTGAAGTACGTGACAATGAGCAGTTCTTC. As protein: CSVEVRDNEQFF.

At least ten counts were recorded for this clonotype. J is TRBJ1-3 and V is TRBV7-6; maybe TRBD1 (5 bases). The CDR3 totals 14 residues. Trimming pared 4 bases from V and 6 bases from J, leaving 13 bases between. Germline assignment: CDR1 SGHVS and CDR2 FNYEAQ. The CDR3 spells CASSSTGRVNTIYF. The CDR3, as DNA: TGTGCCAGCAGCTCTACGGGGCGAGTAAACACCATATATTTT.

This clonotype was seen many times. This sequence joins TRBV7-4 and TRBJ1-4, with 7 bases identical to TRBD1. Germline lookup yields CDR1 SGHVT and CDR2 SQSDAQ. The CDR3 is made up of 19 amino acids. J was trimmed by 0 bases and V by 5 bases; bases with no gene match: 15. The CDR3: CASSNTGDGQYSTNEKLFF. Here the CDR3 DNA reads TGTGCCAGCAGCAACACAGGGGATGGGCAGTATTCAACTAATGAAAAACTGTTTTTT.

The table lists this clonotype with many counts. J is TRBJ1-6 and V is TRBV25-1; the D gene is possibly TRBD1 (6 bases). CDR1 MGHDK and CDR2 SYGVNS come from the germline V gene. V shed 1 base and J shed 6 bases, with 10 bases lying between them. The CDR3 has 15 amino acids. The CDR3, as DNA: TGTGCCAGCAGTGAATGGCAGGGGAGTAATTCACCCCTCCACTTT. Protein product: CASSEWQGSNSPLHF.

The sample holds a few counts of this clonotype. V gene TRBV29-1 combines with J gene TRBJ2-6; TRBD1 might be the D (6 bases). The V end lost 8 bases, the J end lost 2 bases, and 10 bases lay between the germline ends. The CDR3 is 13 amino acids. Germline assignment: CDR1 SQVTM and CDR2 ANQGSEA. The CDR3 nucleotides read TGCAGCTTTCAGGGGACTGGGGCCAACGTCCTGACTTTC. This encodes CSFQGTGANVLTF.

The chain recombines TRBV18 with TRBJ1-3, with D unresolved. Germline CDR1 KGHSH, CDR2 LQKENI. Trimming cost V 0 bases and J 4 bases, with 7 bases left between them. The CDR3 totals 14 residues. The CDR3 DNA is TGTGCCAGCTCACCACCGGCGCGGGGAAACACCATATATTTT. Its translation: CASSPPARGNTIYF.

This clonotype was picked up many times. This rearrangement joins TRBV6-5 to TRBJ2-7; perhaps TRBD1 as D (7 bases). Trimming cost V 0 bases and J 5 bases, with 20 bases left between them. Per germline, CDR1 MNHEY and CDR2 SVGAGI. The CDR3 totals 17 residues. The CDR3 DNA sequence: TGTGCCAGCAGTTACTCGGGAGGACAGGTTCTACCCAACGAGCAGTACTTC. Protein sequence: CASSYSGGQVLPNEQYF.

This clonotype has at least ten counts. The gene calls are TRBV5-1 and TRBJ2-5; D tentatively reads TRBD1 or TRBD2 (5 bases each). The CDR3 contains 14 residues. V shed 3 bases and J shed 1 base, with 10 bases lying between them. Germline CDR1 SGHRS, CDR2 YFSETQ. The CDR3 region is CASSWGSLQETQYF. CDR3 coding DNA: TGCGCCAGCAGCTGGGGGTCCCTCCAAGAGACCCAGTACTTC.

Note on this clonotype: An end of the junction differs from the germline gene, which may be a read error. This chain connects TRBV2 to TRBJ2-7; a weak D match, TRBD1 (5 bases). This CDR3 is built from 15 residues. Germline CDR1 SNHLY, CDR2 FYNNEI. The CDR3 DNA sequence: TGTGCCAGCAGCGAAGGACAACTTCCCTTAGGCGAGCAGTACTTC. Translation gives CASSEGQLPLGEQYF.